The TCR beta chain described here comes from a study of regulatory T cells in long-lasting Graves disease. Time point here: newly diagnosed GD, antithyroid drugs for less than 3 months. From RNA extracted from PBMCs, the TCR library was made. Arm-PCR of CDR3 regions and iRepertoire HTBI primers were used to build TCR beta libraries. TCRdb itself ran the multiplex PCR reads through MiXCR, one entry per CDR3 protein. Of about 400,000 distinct CDR3 sequences detected, 15% appear once; the ten largest clones hold over 7%. Many counts were recorded for this clonotype. Germline CDR1 reads MNHEY; CDR2 reads SMNVEV (reference sequence). This CDR3 has 17 residues. J was trimmed by 4 bases and V by 4 bases; bases with no gene match: 7. The same sample was also used in a study of T cells in Graves' hyperthyroidism and ophthalmopathy.

This rearrangement joins TRBV27 to TRBJ2-2; 12 nucleotides line up with TRBD2. Source: peripheral blood mononuclear cells (PBMCs), taken at new diagnosis, from a patient treated with antithyroid drugs. The clonotype originates from a woman aged 35 to 49 with Graves disease. CDR3 nucleotide sequence: TGTGCCAGCAGTTCCCCTGGACTAGCGGGATCCACCGGGGAGCTGTTTTTT. It codes for CASSSPGLAGSTGELFF.